The present TCR beta chain was sequenced within a study of cytomegalovirus exposure and HLA in healthy donors (dated by TCRdb to about 2017). For context, the study as a whole: An earlier analysis of some 550 of the donors reported approximately 290 Gb of sequence data and 117 million unique TCR beta sequences from roughly 180 million T cells. An early release covering 550 to 700 HLA-typed donors comprised 250 to 350 gigabases of sequencing data and around 80 million unique TCR sequences. Among the roughly 390 genotyped donors, roughly 80% belonged to the genetic ancestry cluster associated with self-reported Caucasian donors. The aim of the study was to test whether cataloging public T cell receptors could identify signatures of past pathogen exposure. Using immunosequencing, the study profiled T cell repertoires from about 610 subjects and related those repertoires to cytomegalovirus serostatus. Along with the roughly 700-subject first cohort, a separate validation cohort of over 90 different subjects was used. To predict cytomegalovirus infection status, the study brought together high-throughput TCR immunosequencing, statistical association of individual TCRs with disease status, and machine learning. In a later analysis, previously published TCR beta repertoires from hundreds of donors were re-analyzed and high-resolution HLA genotyping was added so that TCR occurrence patterns could be studied. In the later analysis, no new phenotypic data were used to find candidate immune exposures; instead, reliance was placed on TCR beta sequences and their occurrence across donors. In an earlier analysis of over 550 of the donors, high-throughput TCR beta sequencing was used to judge whether each TCR beta V gene segment behaved as functional or pseudogenic. Donor age, sex, ethnicity and CMV serostatus were compiled together with the repertoire data. A later genetic analysis took genome-wide SNP genotypes for about three fifths of the 666 donors and used that subset as a discovery cohort. Every repertoire in the discovery cohort had been generated on one and the same sequencing platform. HLA typing included class I and class II loci at four-digit resolution. The number of donors typed differed by locus, with roughly 629-640 for A, B, C, DRB1 and DQB1, 522 for DQA1, 600 to 610 for DPA1, and around 430 for DPB1. Several DR-DQ haplotypes were treated as single units for association and clustering because of strong linkage in the cohort. Among about 370 genotyped donors of the cohort, an average of about 240,000 unique TCR beta nucleotide sequences was sequenced per donor, of which roughly 17% were non-productive.

The cohort comprised hundreds of healthy bone marrow donors. At the time of sampling, all cohort members were nominally healthy, though unrecorded immune exposures were likely present. The donor tested CMV seropositive and was one of the 289 seropositive cohort members. Every donor gave a peripheral blood sample, and the peripheral blood mononuclear cells from that sample were used for TCR beta sequencing. Genomic DNA was extracted from the blood cell samples with the Qiagen DNeasy Blood Extraction Kit. CDR3 length: 17 amino acids, cysteine to phenylalanine. Just CDR3 DNA is preserved here, 51 bases in frame from base 1. CDR1 and CDR2 (LGHNA, YNFKEQ) derive from the germline V gene. The V end gives up 1 base and the J end 1 base, leaving 10 bases in the junction not matched to a gene. Libraries were made using the immunoSEQ multiplex PCR assay. For the multiplex PCR, a mixture combining 60 forward primers for TCR Vbeta segments and 13 reverse primers for TCR Jbeta segments was used. The CDR3 region of rearranged TCR beta genes was amplified from genomic DNA by a multiplex PCR assay. The amplified TCR beta libraries were sequenced on the Illumina HiSeq System as 87-base-pair reads. In the paper's pipeline: A later analysis tallied 75 million to 95 million unique TCR beta chains across the 666 repertoires, and about 10 million of those chains were shared by two or more donors. Raw reads were error-corrected and collapsed into unique sequences by a nearest-neighbor algorithm in which closely related sequences were merged to remove PCR and sequencing errors. Alignment of CDR3 sequences to IMGT reference sequences was used to assign V, D and J gene segments. Each retained sequence needed at least a six-nucleotide match to both a V gene segment and a J gene segment. A rearrangement counted as productive if the CDR3 had no stop codons and remained in frame with V and J, and every other rearrangement counted as non-productive. CDR3 was defined by IMGT convention, running from the second conserved V-encoded cysteine to the conserved J-encoded phenylalanine. Sequences without an unambiguous match to a single V gene segment were excluded from the earlier analysis of over 500 of the donors. An earlier analysis of over 450 of the donors classified V segments as functional when productive rearrangements were above 56.7% and as segregating when the standard deviation between donors was above 5%. A statistical classification framework was developed to diagnose cytomegalovirus status using the catalog of TCR beta chain sequences. In a later analysis, V and J genes were assigned by comparing TCR nucleotide sequences against IMGT/GENE-DB human TR gene sequences. A later analysis assigned CDR3 sequences and most-parsimonious VDJ recombination scenarios with the TCRdist pipeline. In a later analysis, each TCR beta chain was defined by its CDR3 amino acid sequence together with its V-gene family, and reads without a unique V-gene family were excluded. A later analysis removed several hundred highly shared, low-generation-probability nucleotide sequences to deal with suspected cross-contamination and a sequencing artifact. A later analysis calculated a clonal expansion index for each public chain from normalized within-repertoire ranks of inferred template counts. In a later analysis, generation probabilities were computed with a VDJ recombination model fitted to out-of-frame rearrangements, and the resulting probabilities were checked against IGoR. In a later analysis, hypergeometric tests were used to score TCR-TCR, TCR-HLA and TCR-CMV co-occurrence, with a repertoire-size bias correction applied to TCR pairs. A later analysis estimated false discovery rates by permuting HLA or CMV assignments 20 times. In a later analysis, co-occurring TCRs were grouped with DBSCAN, and TCRdist sequence similarity was added when clustering was performed within HLA-allele-positive subsets. For co-occurrence clustering, repertoires with fewer than 30,000 or more than 120,000 public chains were excluded, along with several repertoires with anomalous nucleotide sharing. The source is immuneACCESS, and TCRdb retained only in-frame sequences with V and J called. Part of the clones is not carried over; for the studies checked, unresolved V genes explain less than half of this, and the remainder is unexplained. Clone size and V and J calls were adopted from that table, with D and trimming inferred from the DNA. Recorded for this sample are under 150,000 clones; 70% to 85% of them occurred a single time. The ten biggest clones cover 1.4% of the sample.

General study outcomes and caveats: A further reported finding was that TCR beta sequences accurately predicted the HLA-A and HLA-B alleles for most subjects in the first cohort. V-gene and J-gene trimming of TCR beta chains was associated with a missense DCLRE1C variant in a later genetic analysis, and the association was replicated in an independent cohort. A cluster of highly shared sequence variants was judged likely to be a technical artifact of the sequencing pipeline. Most CMV-associated TCR beta chains appeared to be HLA-restricted in a later analysis, and the HLA associations seemed to be driven largely by CMV exposure. In a later genetic analysis, fewer N-insertions in productive TCRs were reported among donors in an Asian-associated ancestry cluster than the roughly 700-donor mean. Presence/absence analyses assumed roughly uniform sequencing depth across donors, an assumption that may not hold. At a false discovery rate of 0.05, a later analysis linked under 20,000 TCR beta sequences to specific HLA alleles. Linkage disequilibrium might explain the correlated functional status among segregating V segments, but an unknown experimental factor could not be ruled out. Several of the top co-occurrence clusters appeared to be linked to parvovirus B19, influenza, CMV and Epstein-Barr virus, according to a later analysis. Cytomegalovirus status was reported to be diagnosed by the classifier with high specificity and sensitivity in both the original and validation cohorts. The authors suggested that the approach could potentially be extended to other disease states and immunological phenotypes. Strong co-occurrence of HLA alleles, especially DR and DQ, made assigning TCR associations to individual alleles difficult. In the study, approximately 160 TCR beta chains were listed as associated with cytomegalovirus. In a later analysis, TCR association rates were found to vary across HLA loci, with the most associated TCRs seen for DRB1 alleles and the fewest for HLA-C alleles. An earlier analysis of around 500 of the donors showed that most TCR beta V segments appeared in productive rearrangements either about 87% or about 30% of the time, which broadly matched IMGT annotations. Some IMGT-functional V segments, including TRBV6-2 and TRBV6-3, could not be distinguished by the 87-base-pair reads and were therefore excluded. Immune exposure information for the cohort was limited to CMV serostatus. Only TCR beta chains were sequenced in this cohort, and the absence of alpha or paired-chain data limited detectable features. A few of the identified cytomegalovirus-associated TCR beta chains were confirmed in vitro to be specific for cytomegalovirus antigens. In a later analysis, HLA-associated TCR beta chains were found to be more clonally expanded and to have lower generation probabilities than equally common non-associated chains. While some public TCRs were present in many individuals, most TCR sequences turned up only very rarely across donors. Because HLA typing was unavailable for some donors at each locus, only the typed subset was used in association tests. The earlier analysis of around 600 of the donors excluded seventeen rarely observed V segments, including chromosome 9 orphons, because counts were too low.

Notes on this clone: Its antigen remains undetermined. No much larger clonotype is one base removed from it; base qualities were not supplied.

Sequenced: PBMCs. This receptor was taken from a young man in good health and CMV-seropositive. This receptor chain uses TRBV4-2 and TRBJ2-7; 7 bases in the middle match TRBD2. The nucleotide sequence is given as TGTGCCAGCAGCCAAGGGGCTCTGAGCGGGGCTTCCTACGAGCAGTACTTC. It translates to CASSQGALSGASYEQYF.